The rows below give T cell receptor beta chains drawn from one sample of a study of T cells after yellow fever vaccination. TCRdb used MiXCR to reprocess the 5' RACE reads, holding one entry per CDR3 protein. The sample contains fewer than 450,000 distinct CDR3 sequences, roughly 8.3% of which appear only once. Specimen: PBMCs, collected about 41 days after the first yellow fever vaccination. The source of these receptors is a man between 18 and 29 years old who received the YFV17D yellow fever vaccine. The CDR3 runs from the conserved cysteine through the conserved F or W. D genes are given only for firm matches.

CASSQGGNIYGYTF | TRBV6-5 | TRBD1
CASSPPAGTNSPLHF | TRBV3-1 | -
CASRPWWDTGELFF | TRBV12-3/TRBV12-4 | -
CASSSTGPVGETQYF | TRBV5-4 | -
CASSLNHFNQPQHF | TRBV12-3/TRBV12-4 | -
CASTIGGGRVTQYF | TRBV7-2 | TRBD2
CASSPSRQGSTNEKLFF | TRBV12-3/TRBV12-4 | TRBD1
CAERRLVETQYF | TRBV7-9 | -
CASSQGLAGPPDTQYF | TRBV3-1 | TRBD2
CASSQAVDNQPQHF | TRBV4-1 | -
CASSLGGGLYNEQFF | TRBV5-6 | TRBD2
CASTWGGRNTEAFF | TRBV12-3/TRBV12-4 | -
CSGGGAETQYF | TRBV29-1 | -
CASSFGWDTEAFF | TRBV5-4 | -
CASSQDADGYTF | TRBV4-2 | -
CSGGVAGNTQYF | TRBV29-1 | TRBD2
CSARGGGGNEQFF | TRBV20-1 | TRBD2
CATVATGAETQYF | TRBV10-3 | -
CASSSSMTKNTEAFF | TRBV9 | -
CASSHPTPYEQYF | TRBV6-6 | -
CASSGTGVGEQFF | TRBV25-1 | -
CASSLAGINNEKLFF | TRBV5-4 | -
CTSSPEMVRAYEQYF | TRBV1 | -
CASSVGAETDTQYF | TRBV5-1 | -
CATQGGNYGYTF | TRBV10-3 | TRBD1
CASTAGAGGAQETQYF | TRBV7-2 | TRBD2
CASGLYRNQPQHF | TRBV12-5 | -
CASSLRPRGTQYF | TRBV7-3 | -
CSARARGSEETQYF | TRBV20-1 | -
CASSQDQKGFEAFF | TRBV3-1 | -
CASRGYNEKLFF | TRBV6-5 | -